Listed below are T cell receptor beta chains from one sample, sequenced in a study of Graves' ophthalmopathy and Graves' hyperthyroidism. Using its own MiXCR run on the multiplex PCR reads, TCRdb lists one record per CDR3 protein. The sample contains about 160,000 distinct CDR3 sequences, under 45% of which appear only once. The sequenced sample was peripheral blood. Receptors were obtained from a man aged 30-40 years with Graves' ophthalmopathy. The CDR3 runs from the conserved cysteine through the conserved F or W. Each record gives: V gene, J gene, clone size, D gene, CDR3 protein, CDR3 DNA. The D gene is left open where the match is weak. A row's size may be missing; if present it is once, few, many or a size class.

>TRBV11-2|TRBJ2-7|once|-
CASSLEVIGGYEQYF
TGTGCCAGCAGCTTAGAAGTTATAGGGGGTTACGAGCAGTACTTC
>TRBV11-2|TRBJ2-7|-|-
CASSLVGGTTYEQYF
TGTGCCAGCAGCTTAGTGGGGGGTACGACCTACGAGCAGTACTTC
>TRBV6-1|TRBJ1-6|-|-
CASSREGFGYNSPLHF
TGTGCCAGCAGTCGGGAGGGGTTTGGCTATAATTCACCCCTCCACTTT
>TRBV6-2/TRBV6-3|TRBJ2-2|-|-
CASSYSGQNTGELFF
TGTGCCAGCAGTTACTCGGGACAAAACACCGGGGAGCTGTTTTTT
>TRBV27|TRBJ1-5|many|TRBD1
CASRLQGSNQPQHF
TGTGCCAGTCGCTTACAGGGGTCCAATCAGCCCCAGCATTTT
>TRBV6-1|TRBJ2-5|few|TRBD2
CASSFILAGVGGQETQYF
TGTGCCAGCTCTTTCATCCTAGCGGGAGTTGGGGGACAAGAGACCCAGTACTTC
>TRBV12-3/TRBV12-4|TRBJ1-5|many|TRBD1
CASSPSRGREPQHF
TGTGCCAGCAGCCCTAGTAGGGGGCGAGAGCCCCAGCATTTT
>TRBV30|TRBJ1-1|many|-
CAWTTVLNTEAFF
TGTGCCTGGACTACAGTACTTAACACTGAAGCTTTCTTT
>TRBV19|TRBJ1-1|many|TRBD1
CASNHQPQRQGAPEAFF
TGTGCCAGTAACCACCAACCCCAAAGACAGGGGGCTCCTGAAGCTTTCTTT
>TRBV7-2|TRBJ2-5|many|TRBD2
CASSLRAGRAVETQYF
TGTGCCAGCAGCTTACGGGCCGGGAGGGCCGTGGAGACCCAGTACTTC
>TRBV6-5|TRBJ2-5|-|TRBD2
CASSSAGTSGETQYF
TGTGCCAGCAGTTCAGCAGGGACTAGTGGAGAGACCCAGTACTTC
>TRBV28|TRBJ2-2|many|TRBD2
CASSKTSVTGELFF
TGTGCCAGCAGCAAGACTAGCGTCACCGGGGAGCTGTTTTTT
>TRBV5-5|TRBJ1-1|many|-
CASSLRGLEAFF
TGTGCCAGCAGCTTGAGGGGGTTAGAAGCTTTCTTT
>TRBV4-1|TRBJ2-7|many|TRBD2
CASSPTSASSYEQYF
TGCGCCAGCAGTCCGACTAGCGCCAGCTCCTACGAGCAGTACTTC
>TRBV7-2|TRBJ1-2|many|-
CASSPPSKGDYGYTF
TGTGCCAGCAGCCCTCCCTCGAAGGGGGACTATGGCTACACCTTC
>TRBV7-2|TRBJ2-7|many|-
CASSSAHRNRAGEQYF
TGTGCCAGCAGCTCGGCCCACCGGAACAGGGCCGGCGAGCAGTACTTC
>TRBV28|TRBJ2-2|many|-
CASSLGGRASGELFF
TGTGCCAGCAGTTTAGGTGGGAGAGCCTCCGGGGAGCTGTTTTTT
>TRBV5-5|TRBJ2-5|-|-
CASRADSPETQYF
TGTGCCAGCAGGGCCGACAGCCCAGAGACCCAGTACTTC
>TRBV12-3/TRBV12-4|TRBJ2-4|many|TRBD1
CASSGRTGGNIQYF
TGTGCCAGCAGTGGCCGGACAGGGGGAAACATTCAGTACTTC
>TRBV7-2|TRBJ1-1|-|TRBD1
CASSVQTGGRTEAFF
TGTGCCAGCAGCGTTCAAACAGGGGGAAGGACTGAAGCTTTCTTT
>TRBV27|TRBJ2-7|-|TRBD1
CASSDGQGYSYEQYF
TGTGCCAGCAGTGATGGACAGGGCTACTCCTACGAGCAGTACTTC
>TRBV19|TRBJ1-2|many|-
CASSSNRAGDDGYTF
TGTGCCAGTAGTTCCAATAGGGCAGGGGACGATGGCTACACCTTC
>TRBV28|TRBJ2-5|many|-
CASNKGPKETQYF
TGTGCCAGCAATAAGGGGCCAAAAGAGACCCAGTACTTC
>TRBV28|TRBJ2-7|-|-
CASSPPSTAYEQYF
TGTGCCAGCAGTCCCCCCAGCACGGCCTACGAGCAGTACTTC
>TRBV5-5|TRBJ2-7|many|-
CASSPRRASTYEQYF
TGTGCCAGCAGCCCGAGGAGGGCCTCTACCTACGAGCAGTACTTC
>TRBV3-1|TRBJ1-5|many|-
CASSQDRLGFQPQHF
TGTGCCAGCAGCCAAGACAGACTCGGCTTCCAGCCCCAGCATTTT
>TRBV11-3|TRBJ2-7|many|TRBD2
CASSTRTSGYEQYF
TGTGCCAGCAGCACTCGGACTAGCGGCTACGAGCAGTACTTC
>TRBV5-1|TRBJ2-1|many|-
CASSLDGTTSYNEQFF
TGCGCCAGCAGCTTGGACGGGACGACCTCCTACAATGAGCAGTTCTTC
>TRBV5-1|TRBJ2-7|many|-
CASSLVSGREEQYF
TGCGCCAGCAGCTTGGTTTCGGGTCGGGAAGAGCAGTACTTC
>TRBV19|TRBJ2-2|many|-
CASSFSGRANTGELFF
TGTGCCAGTAGTTTTAGTGGCAGAGCGAACACCGGGGAGCTGTTTTTT
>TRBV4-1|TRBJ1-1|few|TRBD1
CASSQTDRATKAFF
TGCGCCAGCAGCCAAACGGACAGGGCCACTAAAGCTTTCTTT
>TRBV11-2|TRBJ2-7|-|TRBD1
CASSLVGTGFSYEQYF
TGTGCCAGCAGCTTAGTGGGGACAGGGTTTTCCTACGAGCAGTACTTC
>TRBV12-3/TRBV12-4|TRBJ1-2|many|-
CASSLAFNSGEGGYTF
TGTGCCAGCAGTTTAGCTTTTAACAGCGGGGAGGGAGGCTACACCTTC
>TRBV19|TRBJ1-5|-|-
CASRGGANSNQPQHF
TGTGCCAGTAGGGGGGGAGCGAATAGCAATCAGCCCCAGCATTTT
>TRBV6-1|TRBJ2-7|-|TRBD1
CASSEAATGVDEQYF
TGTGCCAGCAGTGAAGCGGCGACAGGGGTGGACGAGCAGTACTTC
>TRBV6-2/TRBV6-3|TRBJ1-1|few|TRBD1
CASSPLGQKNTEAFF
TGTGCCAGCAGCCCCCTGGGACAGAAGAACACTGAAGCTTTCTTT
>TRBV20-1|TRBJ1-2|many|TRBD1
CSARGVDRVDYGYTF
TGCAGTGCTAGAGGAGTGGACAGGGTGGACTATGGCTACACCTTC
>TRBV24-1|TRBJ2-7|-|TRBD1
CATSDSDRDEQYF
TGTGCCACCAGTGATTCGGACAGGGACGAGCAGTACTTC
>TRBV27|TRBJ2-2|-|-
CASSLYGGATGELFF
TGTGCCAGCAGTTTATATGGGGGCGCGACCGGGGAGCTGTTTTTT
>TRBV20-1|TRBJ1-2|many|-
CSARDLRAIQGNYGYTF
TGCAGTGCTAGAGATCTTCGGGCCATACAGGGAAACTATGGCTACACCTTC
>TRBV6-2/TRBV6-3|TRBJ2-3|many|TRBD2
CASSPGLADTDTQYF
TGTGCCAGCAGCCCCGGACTAGCAGATACAGATACGCAGTATTTT
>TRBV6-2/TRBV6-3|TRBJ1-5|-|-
CASSYGGASNQPQHF
TGTGCCAGCAGTTACGGGGGCGCGAGCAATCAGCCCCAGCATTTT
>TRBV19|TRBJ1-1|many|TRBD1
CASSRDRANTEAFF
TGTGCCAGTAGCCGGGACAGGGCAAACACTGAAGCTTTCTTT
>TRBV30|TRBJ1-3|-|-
CAWSSSGNTIYF
TGTGCCTGGAGCTCCTCTGGAAACACCATATATTTT
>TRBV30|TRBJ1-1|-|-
CAWRAQPNTEAFF
TGTGCCTGGAGGGCACAGCCGAACACTGAAGCTTTCTTT
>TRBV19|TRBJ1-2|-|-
CASLQRTNYGYTF
TGTGCCAGTCTCCAGCGTACTAACTATGGCTACACCTTC
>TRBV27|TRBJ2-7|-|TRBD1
CASSPQGAPYEQYF
TGTGCCAGCAGTCCGCAGGGGGCCCCCTACGAGCAGTACTTC
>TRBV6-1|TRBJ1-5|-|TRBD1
CASRTGASQPQHF
TGTGCCAGCAGAACAGGGGCCAGCCAACCCCAGCATTTT
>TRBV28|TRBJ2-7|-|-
CASSSAHYEQYF
TGTGCCAGCAGTTCGGCCCACTACGAGCAGTACTTC
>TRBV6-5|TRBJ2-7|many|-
CASSPGEAGEQYF
TGTGCCAGCAGCCCCGGGGAGGCGGGGGAGCAGTACTTC
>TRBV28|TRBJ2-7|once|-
CASSLMGFGSYEQYF
TGTGCCAGCAGTTTAATGGGTTTCGGGTCCTACGAGCAGTACTTC
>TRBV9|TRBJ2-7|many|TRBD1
CASSVGRGQFYEQYF
TGTGCCAGCAGCGTAGGCAGGGGGCAATTTTACGAGCAGTACTTC
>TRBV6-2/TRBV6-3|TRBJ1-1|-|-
CASMGDSNTEAFF
TGTGCCAGCATGGGGGATTCGAACACTGAAGCTTTCTTT